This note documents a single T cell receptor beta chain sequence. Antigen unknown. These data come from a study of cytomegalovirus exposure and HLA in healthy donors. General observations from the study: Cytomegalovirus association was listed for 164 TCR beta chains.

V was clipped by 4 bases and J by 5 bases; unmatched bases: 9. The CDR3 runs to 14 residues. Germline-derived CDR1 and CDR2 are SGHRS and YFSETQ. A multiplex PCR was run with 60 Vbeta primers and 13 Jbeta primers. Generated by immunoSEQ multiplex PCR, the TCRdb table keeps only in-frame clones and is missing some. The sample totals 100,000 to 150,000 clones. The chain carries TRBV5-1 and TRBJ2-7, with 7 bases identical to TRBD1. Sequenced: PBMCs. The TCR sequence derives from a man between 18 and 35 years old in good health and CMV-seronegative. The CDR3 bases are TGCGCCAGCAGCCCGACAGGGAATTCCCACGAGCAGTACTTC. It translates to CASSPTGNSHEQYF. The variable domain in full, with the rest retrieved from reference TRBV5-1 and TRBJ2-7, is KAGVTQTPRYLIKTRGQQVTLSCSPISGHRSVSWYQQTPGQGLQFLFEYFSETQRNKGNFPGRFSGRQFSNSRSEMNVSTLELGDSALYLCASSPTGNSHEQYFGPGTRLTVT.